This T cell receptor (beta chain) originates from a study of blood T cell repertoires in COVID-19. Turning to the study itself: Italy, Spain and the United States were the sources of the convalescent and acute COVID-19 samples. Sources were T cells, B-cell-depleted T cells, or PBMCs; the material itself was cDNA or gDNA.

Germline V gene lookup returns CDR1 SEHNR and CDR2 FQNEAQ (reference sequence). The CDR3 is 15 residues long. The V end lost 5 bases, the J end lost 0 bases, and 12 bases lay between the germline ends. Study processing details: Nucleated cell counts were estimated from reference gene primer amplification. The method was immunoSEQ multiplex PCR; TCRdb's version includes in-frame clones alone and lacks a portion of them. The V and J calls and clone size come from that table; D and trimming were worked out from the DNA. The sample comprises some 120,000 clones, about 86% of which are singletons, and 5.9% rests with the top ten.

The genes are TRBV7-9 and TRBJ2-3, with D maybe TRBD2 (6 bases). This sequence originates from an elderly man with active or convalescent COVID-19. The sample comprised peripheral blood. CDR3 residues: CASSARLGSTDTQYF. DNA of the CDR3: TGTGCCAGCAGCGCCAGACTAGGGAGCACAGATACGCAGTATTTT.